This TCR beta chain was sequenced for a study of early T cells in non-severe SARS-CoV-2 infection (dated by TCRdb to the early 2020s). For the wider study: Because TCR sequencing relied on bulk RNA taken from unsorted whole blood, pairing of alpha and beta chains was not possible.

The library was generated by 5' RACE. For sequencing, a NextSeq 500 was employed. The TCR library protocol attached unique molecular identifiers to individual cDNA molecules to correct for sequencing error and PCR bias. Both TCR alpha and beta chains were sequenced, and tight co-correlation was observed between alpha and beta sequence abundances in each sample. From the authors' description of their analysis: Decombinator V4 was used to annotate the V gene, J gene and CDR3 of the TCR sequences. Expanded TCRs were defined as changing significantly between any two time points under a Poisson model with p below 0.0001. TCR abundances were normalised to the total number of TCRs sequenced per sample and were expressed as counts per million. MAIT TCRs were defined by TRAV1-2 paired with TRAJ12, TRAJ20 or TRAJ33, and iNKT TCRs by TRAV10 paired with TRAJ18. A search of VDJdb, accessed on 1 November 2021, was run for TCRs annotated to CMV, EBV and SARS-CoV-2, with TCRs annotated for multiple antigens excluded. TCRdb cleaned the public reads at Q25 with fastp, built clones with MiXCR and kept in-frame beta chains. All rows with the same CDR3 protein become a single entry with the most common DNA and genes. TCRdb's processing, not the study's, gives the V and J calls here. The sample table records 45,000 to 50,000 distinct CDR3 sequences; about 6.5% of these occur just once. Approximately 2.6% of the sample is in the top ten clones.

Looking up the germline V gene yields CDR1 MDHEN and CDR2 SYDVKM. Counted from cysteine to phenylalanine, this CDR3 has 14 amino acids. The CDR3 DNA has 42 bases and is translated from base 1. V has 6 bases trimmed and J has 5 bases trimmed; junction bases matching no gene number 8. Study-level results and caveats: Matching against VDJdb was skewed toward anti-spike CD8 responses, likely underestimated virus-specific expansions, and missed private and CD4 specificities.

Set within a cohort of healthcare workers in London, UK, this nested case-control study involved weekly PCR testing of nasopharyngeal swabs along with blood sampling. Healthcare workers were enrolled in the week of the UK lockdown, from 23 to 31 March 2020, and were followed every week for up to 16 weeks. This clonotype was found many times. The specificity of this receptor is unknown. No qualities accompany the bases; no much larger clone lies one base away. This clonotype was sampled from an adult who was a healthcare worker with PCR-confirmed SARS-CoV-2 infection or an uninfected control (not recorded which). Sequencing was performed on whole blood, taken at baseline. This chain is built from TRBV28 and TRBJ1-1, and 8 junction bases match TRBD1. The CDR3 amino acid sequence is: CASSLTGGRTEAFF. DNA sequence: TGTGCCAGCAGCCTCACAGGGGGTAGGACTGAAGCTTTCTTT.